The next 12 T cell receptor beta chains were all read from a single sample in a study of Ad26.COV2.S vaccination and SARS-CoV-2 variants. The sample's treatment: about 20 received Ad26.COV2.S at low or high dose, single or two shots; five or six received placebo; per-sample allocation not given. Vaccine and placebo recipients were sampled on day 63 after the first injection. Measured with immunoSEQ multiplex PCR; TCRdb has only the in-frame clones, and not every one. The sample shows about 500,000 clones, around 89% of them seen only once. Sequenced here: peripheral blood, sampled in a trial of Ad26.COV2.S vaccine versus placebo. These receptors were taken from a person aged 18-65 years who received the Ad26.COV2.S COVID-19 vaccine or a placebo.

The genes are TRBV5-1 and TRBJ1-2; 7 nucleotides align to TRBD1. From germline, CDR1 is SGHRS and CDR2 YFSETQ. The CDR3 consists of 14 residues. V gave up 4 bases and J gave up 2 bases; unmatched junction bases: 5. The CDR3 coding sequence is TGCGCCAGCAGCCTGGCGACAGGGAACTATGGCTACACCTTC. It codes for CASSLATGNYGYTF.

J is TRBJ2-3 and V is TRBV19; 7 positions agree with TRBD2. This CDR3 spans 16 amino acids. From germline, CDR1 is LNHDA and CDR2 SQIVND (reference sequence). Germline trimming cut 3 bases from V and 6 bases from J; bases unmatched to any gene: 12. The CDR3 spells CASSIGSGTLRDTQYF. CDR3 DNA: TGTGCCAGTAGTATTGGGAGCGGGACCCTTAGGGATACGCAGTATTTT.

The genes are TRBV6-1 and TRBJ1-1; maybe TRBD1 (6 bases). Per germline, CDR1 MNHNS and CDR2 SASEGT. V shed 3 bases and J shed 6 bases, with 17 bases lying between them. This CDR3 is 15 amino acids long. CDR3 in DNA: TGTGCCAGCAGTGAGTACAGGGTGGTCGTATCTGAAGCTTTCTTT. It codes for CASSEYRVVVSEAFF.

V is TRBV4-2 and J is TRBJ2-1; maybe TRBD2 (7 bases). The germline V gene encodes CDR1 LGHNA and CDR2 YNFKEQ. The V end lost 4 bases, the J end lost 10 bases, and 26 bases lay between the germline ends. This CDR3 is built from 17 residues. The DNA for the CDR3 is TGTGCCAGCAGCCGACCCCTGGGAGGGGGGGCCCGGGGAGAGCAGTTCTTC. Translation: CASSRPLGGGARGEQFF.

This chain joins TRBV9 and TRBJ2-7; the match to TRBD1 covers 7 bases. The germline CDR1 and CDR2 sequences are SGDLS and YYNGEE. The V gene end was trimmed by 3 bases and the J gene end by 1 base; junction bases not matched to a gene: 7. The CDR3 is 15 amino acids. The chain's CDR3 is CASSGGPDRSYEQYF. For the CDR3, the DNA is TGTGCCAGCAGCGGGGGCCCGGACAGGTCCTACGAGCAGTACTTC.

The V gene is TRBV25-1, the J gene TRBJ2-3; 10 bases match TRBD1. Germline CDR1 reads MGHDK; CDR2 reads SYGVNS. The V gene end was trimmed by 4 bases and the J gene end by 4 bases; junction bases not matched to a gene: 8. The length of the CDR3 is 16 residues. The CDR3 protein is CASSGATGGLSDTQYF. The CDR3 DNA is TGTGCCAGCAGTGGTGCGACAGGGGGCCTCTCAGATACGCAGTATTTT.

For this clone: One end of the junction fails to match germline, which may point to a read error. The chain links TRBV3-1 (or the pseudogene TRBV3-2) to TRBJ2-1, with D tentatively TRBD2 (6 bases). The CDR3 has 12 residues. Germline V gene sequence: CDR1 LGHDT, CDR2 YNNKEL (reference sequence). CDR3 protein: CASSRDAGLVLF. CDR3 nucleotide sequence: TGTGCCAGCAGCCGCGACGCGGGGCTAGTGCTCTTC.

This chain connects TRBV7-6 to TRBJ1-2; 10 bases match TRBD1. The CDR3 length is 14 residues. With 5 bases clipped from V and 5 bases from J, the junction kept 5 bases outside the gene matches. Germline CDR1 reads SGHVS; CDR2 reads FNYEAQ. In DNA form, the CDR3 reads TGTGCCAGCAGCCCCGTGGGACAGGGGTATGGCTACACCTTC. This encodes CASSPVGQGYGYTF.

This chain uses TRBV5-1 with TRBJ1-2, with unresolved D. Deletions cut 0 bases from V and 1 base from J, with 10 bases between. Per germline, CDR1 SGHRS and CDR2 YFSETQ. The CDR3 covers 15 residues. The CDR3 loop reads CASSLAHVNNYGYTF. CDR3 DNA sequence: TGCGCCAGCAGCTTGGCCCACGTAAATAACTATGGCTACACCTTC.

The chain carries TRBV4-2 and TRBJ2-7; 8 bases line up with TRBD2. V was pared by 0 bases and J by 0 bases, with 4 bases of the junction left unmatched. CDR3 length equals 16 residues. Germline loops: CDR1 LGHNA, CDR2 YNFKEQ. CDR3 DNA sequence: TGTGCCAGCAGCCAAGAGAGCGGGAGTCCCTCCTACGAGCAGTACTTC. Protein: CASSQESGSPSYEQYF.

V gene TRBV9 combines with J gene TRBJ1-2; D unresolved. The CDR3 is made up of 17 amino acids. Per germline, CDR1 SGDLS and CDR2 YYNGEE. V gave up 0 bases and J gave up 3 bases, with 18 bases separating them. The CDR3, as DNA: TGTGCCAGCAGCGTAGCTCATATAGACATTCCAGACTATGGCTACACCTTC. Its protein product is CASSVAHIDIPDYGYTF. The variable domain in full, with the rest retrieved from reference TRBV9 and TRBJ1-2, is DSGVTQTPKHLITATGQRVTLRCSPRSGDLSVYWYQQSLDQGLQFLIQYYNGEERAKGNILERFSAQQFPDLHSELNLSSLELGDSALYFCASSVAHIDIPDYGYTFGSGTRLTVV.

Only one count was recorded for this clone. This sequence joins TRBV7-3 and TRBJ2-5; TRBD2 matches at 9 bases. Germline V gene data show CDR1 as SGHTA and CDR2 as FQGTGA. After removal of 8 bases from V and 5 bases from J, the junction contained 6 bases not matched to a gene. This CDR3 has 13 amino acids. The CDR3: CASGRGGLETQYF. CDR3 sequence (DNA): TGTGCCAGCGGGCGGGGGGGCCTGGAGACCCAGTACTTC. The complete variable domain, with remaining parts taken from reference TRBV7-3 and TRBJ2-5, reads GAGVSQTPSNKVTEKGKYVELRCDPISGHTALYWYRQSLGQGPEFLIYFQGTGAADDSGLPNDRFFAVRPEGSVSTLKIQRTERGDSAVYLCASGRGGLETQYFGPGTRLLVL.